The present T cell receptor beta chain was sequenced within a study of blood T cell repertoires in COVID-19. Study-level information: Nucleic acid was either cDNA or gDNA, and it came from T cells, B-cell-depleted T cells, or PBMCs.

Original processing notes: Reference gene primer amplification gave estimated nucleated cell counts. TCRdb keeps only in-frame clones here, not all; method: immunoSEQ multiplex PCR. That table furnishes V, J and clone size, whereas the DNA furnished D and trimming. Altogether about 350,000 clones are present, about 91% being singletons, with the ten largest covering approximately 9.4%. The CDR3 contains 14 residues. Trimming took off 4 bases at V and 4 bases at J, with 8 bases between the two ends. Germline CDR1 is MNHEY and CDR2 is SVGEGT. This clone was counted a single time. This chain links TRBV6-2 or TRBV6-3 with TRBJ1-6; D is unclear. Sample: peripheral blood. This clonotype originated in a man aged 25 to 40 with COVID-19, enrolled during active disease. Written as DNA, the CDR3 is TGTGCCAGCAGTTTGGGCCCGTATAATTCACCCCTCCACTTT. Its translation: CASSLGPYNSPLHF.